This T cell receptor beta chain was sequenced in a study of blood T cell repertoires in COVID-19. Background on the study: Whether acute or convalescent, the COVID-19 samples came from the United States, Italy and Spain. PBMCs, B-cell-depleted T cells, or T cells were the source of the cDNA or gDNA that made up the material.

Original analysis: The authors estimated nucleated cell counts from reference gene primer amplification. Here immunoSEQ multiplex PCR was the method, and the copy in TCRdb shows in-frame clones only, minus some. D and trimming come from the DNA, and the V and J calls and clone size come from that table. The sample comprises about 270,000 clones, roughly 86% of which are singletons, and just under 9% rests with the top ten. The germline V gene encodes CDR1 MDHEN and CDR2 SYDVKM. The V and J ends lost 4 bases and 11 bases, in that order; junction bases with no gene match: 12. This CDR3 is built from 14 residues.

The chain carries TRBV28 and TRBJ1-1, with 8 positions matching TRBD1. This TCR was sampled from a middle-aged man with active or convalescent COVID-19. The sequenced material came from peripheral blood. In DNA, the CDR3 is TGTGCCAGCAGTTCGGGACAGGCCCTAGGGGATGCTTTCTTT. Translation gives CASSSGQALGDAFF.